Each of the 11 T cell receptor beta chains below was sequenced from the same sample in a study of CD8+ T cells in alopecia areata. A sort of pooled cutaneous lymph node cells used CD4, CD8alpha, NKG2D, NKG2ACE and other stains. Extracted RNA was reverse transcribed, and the resulting cDNA served as sequencing template. Clones were sequenced by immunoSEQ multiplex PCR, and TCRdb holds only the in-frame ones, with some missing. The sample was found to contain 290,000 or so clones, and every one recurs. Sample: CD4+ T cells sorted from a lymph node. The source is a C3H/HeJ mouse with alopecia areata. The strain bears MHC haplotype H2-k.

On this clone itself: Gene names are mouse gene names. The observed sequence ends 4 residues before the CDR3 terminus, with the missing tail filled in from the germline J gene. The chain uses TRBV13-1 and TRBJ2-1; 10 nucleotides match TRBD2. CDR1 is NSHNY and CDR2 is SYGAGN in the germline V gene. The trim removed 5 bases at V and 3 bases at J, leaving 5 bases unmatched. This CDR3 spans 15 amino acids. The sequenced part of the CDR3 DNA is TGTGCCAGCAGGACTAGACTGGGGGGCTATGCT. Its translation is CASRTRLGGYA. The CDR3 in full is CASRTRLGGYAEQFF.

On this clone itself: Gene names and germline refer to mouse. The read finishes 4 residues shy of the CDR3 end, and the germline J gene is used to complete it. This chain connects TRBV13-1 to TRBJ1-2, with D possibly matching TRBD1 (6 bases). The CDR3 is 15 residues long. Germline CDR1 reads NSHNY; CDR2 reads SYGAGN. V was pared by 3 bases and J by 0 bases, with 12 bases between. This CDR3 reads CASSAQTGANSDYTF. The CDR3 bases that were read are TGTGCCAGCAGTGCTCAGACAGGTGCAAACTCC.

As regards this clone: Gene names and germline refer to mouse. The CDR3 end lies 4 residues beyond the end of the read and is filled in from the germline J gene. This chain uses TRBV19 with TRBJ2-1; 14 nucleotides agree with TRBD2. There are 15 residues in the CDR3. The germline CDR1 and CDR2 sequences are FNHDT and SITEND (reference sequence). The CDR3 protein is CASRPGLGGRAEQFF. CDR3 bases read: TGTGCCAGCAGACCGGGACTGGGGGGGCGAGCT.

This clone was counted between two and nine times. Gene names are the mouse ones. The missing CDR3 end, 4 residues past where the read stops, is filled in from the germline J gene. Other DNA sequences in the sample encode the same CDR3. V is TRBV19 and J is TRBJ2-7; 9 bases agree with TRBD2. The J segment lost 3 bases and the V segment lost 5 bases, leaving 6 bases of the junction unmatched. Looked up from germline, CDR1 is FNHDT and CDR2 is SITEND (reference sequence). The CDR3 totals 14 residues. The sequenced part of the CDR3 DNA is TGTGCCAGCAGACCGGGACTGGGCGGCTAT. Residues: CASRPGLGGY. The whole CDR3 protein is CASRPGLGGYEQYF.

Worth noting for this clone: The genes are named according to mouse. The CDR3 end is not reached by the read, which stops 4 residues before it; the germline J gene fills it in. The chain carries TRBV19 and TRBJ2-5, with D unclear. Trimming took off 0 bases at V and 2 bases at J, with 10 bases between the two ends. Germline CDR1 and CDR2: FNHDT and SITEND (reference sequence). This CDR3 is 15 amino acids long. This CDR3 is CASSIDSAIQDTQYF. The part of the CDR3 DNA that was read is TGTGCCAGCAGTATAGATTCAGCGATCCAAGAC.

This clone came up a few times. A much larger clone lies a single base off, so this may be a read error. Each gene name is a mouse one. Sequencing ends 4 residues short of the CDR3 end; the germline J gene provides the rest. The same CDR3 can be traced to other DNA sequences in this sample. This chain connects TRBV13-1 to TRBJ1-1; possibly TRBD1 for D (5 bases). Trimming removed 5 bases from V and 0 bases from J, with 8 bases in between. The CDR3 is made up of 13 amino acids. The germline V gene has CDR1 NSHNY and CDR2 SYGAGN. CDR3 in amino acids: CASSAGQNTEVFF. Incomplete CDR3 DNA: TGTGCCAGCAGCGCGGGACAGAACACA.

There are a few counts of this clone. Any gene name here is a mouse gene name. The part of the CDR3 DNA that was read is TGCACCTGCAGTACAGGGGACTCC. Amino acid sequence: CTCSTGDS. The full CDR3 sequence reads CTCSTGDSDYTF. The rearrangement uses TRBV1 and TRBJ1-2; 7 bases match TRBD1. The read ends 4 residues before the CDR3 terminus; that terminus is restored from the germline J gene. V lost 5 bases to trimming and J lost 3 bases; unmatched junction nucleotides: 0. CDR1 is NSQYPW and CDR2 is LRSPGD in the germline V gene (reference sequence). The CDR3 extends over 12 amino acids.

Of note for this clone: These gene names are mouse names. From the germline J gene comes the end of the CDR3, since the read stops 4 residues before it. The chain joins TRBV13-1 to TRBJ2-1; D is possibly TRBD1 (6 bases). The V and J ends lost 10 bases and 2 bases respectively, with 10 bases between them. The CDR3 is 12 residues long. The germline V gene has CDR1 NSHNY and CDR2 SYGAGN. The CDR3 reads CAGGGDYAEQFF. The CDR3 bases that were read are TGTGCCGGAGGGGGAGACTATGCT.

This clone was detected ten times or more. Germline and genes: mouse. Read coverage stops 3 residues before the CDR3 terminus; the germline J gene supplies the remainder. The same CDR3 also results from other DNA sequences found in this sample. V and J are TRBV13-1 and TRBJ1-6; D not resolved. TRBJ1-6 is identified as an open reading frame with a role that is uncertain. V lost 3 bases and J lost 4, with 5 bases in between. The CDR3 consists of 13 residues. Germline-derived CDR1 and CDR2 are NSHNY and SYGAGN. CDR3 bases read: TGTGCCAGCAGTGGACAATATAATTCGCCC. It codes for CASSGQYNSP. The full-length CDR3 reads as CASSGQYNSPLYF.

As regards this clone: Genes and germline are mouse. The read finishes 4 residues shy of the CDR3 end, and the germline J gene is used to complete it. The V and J genes are TRBV19 and TRBJ2-3, with a weak D call TRBD1 (6 bases). Germline-derived CDR1 and CDR2 are FNHDT and SITEND (reference sequence). V was pared by 4 bases and J by 1 base, with 13 bases between. This CDR3 region has 15 residues. CDR3 in amino acids: CASSPKGDGAETLYF. CDR3 DNA (partial): TGTGCCAGCAGTCCAAAGGGGGACGGTGCAGAA.

This clone appeared a few times. The gene names here belong to mouse. The read ends 4 residues before the CDR3 terminus; that terminus is restored from the germline J gene. The chain joins TRBV5 to TRBJ2-5; 10 positions agree with TRBD2. The CDR3 has 15 amino acids. Trimming cost V 2 bases and J 1 base; bases outside gene matches: 0. The germline gives CDR1 LGHNA, CDR2 YNLKQL (reference sequence). Incomplete CDR3 DNA: TGTGCCAGCAGCCAAACTGGGGGGGACCAAGAC. Translation gives CASSQTGGDQD. The complete CDR3 protein is CASSQTGGDQDTQYF.